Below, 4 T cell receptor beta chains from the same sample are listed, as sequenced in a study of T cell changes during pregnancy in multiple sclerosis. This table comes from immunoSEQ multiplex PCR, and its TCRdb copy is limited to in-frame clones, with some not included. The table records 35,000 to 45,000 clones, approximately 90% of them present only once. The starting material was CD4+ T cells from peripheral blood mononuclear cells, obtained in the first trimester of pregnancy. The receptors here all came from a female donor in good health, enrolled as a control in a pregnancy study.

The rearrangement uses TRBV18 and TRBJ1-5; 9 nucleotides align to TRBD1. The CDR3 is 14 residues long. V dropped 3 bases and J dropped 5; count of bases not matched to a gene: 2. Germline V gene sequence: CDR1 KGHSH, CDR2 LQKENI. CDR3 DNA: TGTGCCAGCTCACCGAGACAGGGGGATCAGCCCCAGCATTTT. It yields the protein CASSPRQGDQPQHF.

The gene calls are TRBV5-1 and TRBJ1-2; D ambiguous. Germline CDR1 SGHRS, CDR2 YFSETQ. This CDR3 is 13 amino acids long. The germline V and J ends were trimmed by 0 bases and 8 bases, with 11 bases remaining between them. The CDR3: CASSLDGGRGYTF. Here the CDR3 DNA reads TGCGCCAGCAGCTTGGATGGAGGGAGGGGCTACACCTTC.

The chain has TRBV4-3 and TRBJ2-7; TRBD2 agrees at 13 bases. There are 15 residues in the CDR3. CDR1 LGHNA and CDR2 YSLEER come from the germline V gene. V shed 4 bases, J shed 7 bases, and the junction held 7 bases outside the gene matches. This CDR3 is CASSRTSGGAFEQYF. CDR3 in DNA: TGCGCCAGCAGCCGCACTAGCGGGGGGGCGTTTGAGCAGTACTTC.

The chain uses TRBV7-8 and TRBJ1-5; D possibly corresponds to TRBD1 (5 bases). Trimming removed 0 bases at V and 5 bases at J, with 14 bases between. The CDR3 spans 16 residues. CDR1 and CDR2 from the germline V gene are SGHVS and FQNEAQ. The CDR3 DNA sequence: TGTGCCAGCAGCTTAGCGGCAGTCGGGGGAGATCAGCCCCAGCATTTT. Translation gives CASSLAAVGGDQPQHF.